A selection of T cell receptor beta chains follows, all from one sample in a study of blood T cells in healthy people across ages. TCRdb fed the 5' RACE reads into MiXCR, producing one record per CDR3 protein. The repertoire holds around 1.5 million distinct CDR3 sequences, roughly 32% seen once, with roughly 10% in the top ten. The sample consisted of blood. The source is a woman aged 25-40 years in good health. CDR3s include the opening cysteine and the closing phenylalanine or tryptophan. The D gene is left open where the match is weak. Only some rows state a clone size, as once, few, many or a class for expanded clones.

D | J | V | size | CDR3 | DNA
TRBD2 | TRBJ2-3 | TRBV5-1 | . | CASSLWLAGGSDTQYF | TGCGCCAGCAGCTTGTGGCTAGCGGGGGGAAGCGATACGCAGTATTTT
TRBD2 | TRBJ2-5 | TRBV12-3/TRBV12-4 | . | CASSSFSGGASPQETQYF | TGTGCCAGCAGTTCCTTTAGCGGGGGGGCGTCGCCTCAAGAGACCCAGTACTTC
TRBD1 | TRBJ2-7 | TRBV10-3 | few | CAINPGQGTYEQYF | TGTGCCATCAATCCGGGACAGGGGACATACGAGCAGTACTTC
TRBD1 | TRBJ1-2 | TRBV29-1 | many | CSDSLQGIGGYTF | TGCAGCGACAGCTTACAGGGGATAGGTGGCTACACCTTC
. | TRBJ1-1 | TRBV20-1 | few | CRGQPIRVNTEAFF | TGCAGGGGACAACCAATTCGCGTGAACACTGAAGCTTTCTTT
TRBD1 | TRBJ1-4 | TRBV5-1 | . | CASRRDRAGNEKLFF | TGCGCCAGCAGGCGAGACAGGGCTGGTAATGAAAAACTGTTTTTT
. | TRBJ1-2 | TRBV6-6 | many | CASRSFGLLYGYTF | TGTGCCAGCAGATCCTTTGGACTGCTCTATGGCTACACCTTC
. | TRBJ2-7 | TRBV5-1 | few | CASSLEYSSYEQYF | TGCGCCAGCAGCTTGGAATACAGTTCCTACGAGCAGTACTTC
. | TRBJ1-2 | TRBV7-9 | . | CASSPWAVSYGYTF | TGTGCCAGCAGCCCCTGGGCAGTGTCCTATGGCTACACCTTC
. | TRBJ2-7 | TRBV11-1 | few | CASSVKSYEQYF | TGTGCCAGCAGCGTCAAATCCTACGAGCAGTACTTC